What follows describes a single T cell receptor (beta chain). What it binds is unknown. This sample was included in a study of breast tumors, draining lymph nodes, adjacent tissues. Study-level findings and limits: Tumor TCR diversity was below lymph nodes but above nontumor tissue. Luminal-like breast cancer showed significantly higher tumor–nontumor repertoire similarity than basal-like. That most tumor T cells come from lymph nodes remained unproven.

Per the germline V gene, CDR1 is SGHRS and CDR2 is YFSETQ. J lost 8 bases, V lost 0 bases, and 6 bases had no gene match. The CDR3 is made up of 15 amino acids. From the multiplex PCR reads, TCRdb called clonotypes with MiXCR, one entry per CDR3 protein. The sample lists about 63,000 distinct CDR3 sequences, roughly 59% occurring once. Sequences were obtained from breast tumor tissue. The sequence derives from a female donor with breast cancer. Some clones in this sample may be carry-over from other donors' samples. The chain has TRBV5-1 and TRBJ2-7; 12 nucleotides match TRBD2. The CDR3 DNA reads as TGCGCCAGCAGCTTGGCGGCTAGCGGGGGGGCAAAGCAGTACTTC. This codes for CASSLAASGGAKQYF.